These T cell receptor beta chains were read from a single sample in a study of shared clonotypes between healthy human individuals. Assay used: immunoSEQ multiplex PCR; TCRdb lists only in-frame clones, some missing. The top ten hold 0.37% of the sample, which has 2,500,000 or so clones, about nine tenths seen once. Input material: naive CD4+ T cells from PBMCs. These receptor sequences come from a man younger than 30 in good health. Some clones in this sample may be carry-over from other donors' samples. Both conserved end residues are part of each CDR3. Each record gives: J gene, clone size, D gene, V gene, CDR3 protein, CDR3 DNA. D genes are given only for firm matches. Expanded clones get a size class; other rows say once, few or many, or leave the size out.

j_gene: TRBJ1-1; abundance: .; d_gene: TRBD1; v_gene: TRBV29-1; CDR3aa: CSVVDRGFTEAFF; CDR3nt: TGCAGCGTCGTGGACAGGGGGTTTACTGAAGCTTTCTTT
j_gene: TRBJ2-3; abundance: .; d_gene: .; v_gene: TRBV5-1; CDR3aa: CASSPEGGLSTDTQYF; CDR3nt: TGCGCCAGCAGCCCCGAGGGGGGGCTAAGCACAGATACGCAGTATTTT
j_gene: TRBJ2-7; abundance: .; d_gene: .; v_gene: TRBV6-1; CDR3aa: CASSEAGVPHEQYF; CDR3nt: TGTGCCAGCAGTGAAGCGGGAGTTCCCCACGAGCAGTACTTC
j_gene: TRBJ2-1; abundance: .; d_gene: .; v_gene: TRBV9; CDR3aa: CASSVGGPPGLYNEQFF; CDR3nt: TGTGCCAGCAGCGTAGGGGGACCCCCAGGGCTTTACAATGAGCAGTTCTTC
j_gene: TRBJ2-5; abundance: .; d_gene: .; v_gene: TRBV28; CDR3aa: CASSLAGAQETQYF; CDR3nt: TGTGCCAGCAGTTTAGCAGGGGCTCAAGAGACCCAGTACTTC
j_gene: TRBJ2-3; abundance: .; d_gene: TRBD2; v_gene: TRBV7-8; CDR3aa: CASSSTRGLAGNYTQYF; CDR3nt: TGTGCCAGCAGCTCGACGCGGGGACTAGCGGGGAATTATACGCAGTATTTT
j_gene: TRBJ2-7; abundance: .; d_gene: TRBD1; v_gene: TRBV7-8; CDR3aa: CASSGPGTGGYKFYEQYF; CDR3nt: TGTGCCAGCAGTGGCCCCGGGACAGGGGGCTACAAATTCTACGAGCAGTACTTC
j_gene: TRBJ1-3; abundance: .; d_gene: .; v_gene: TRBV6-5; CDR3aa: CASRGRFSGNTIYF; CDR3nt: TGTGCCAGCAGGGGCCGCTTCTCTGGAAACACCATATATTTT
j_gene: TRBJ2-3; abundance: .; d_gene: .; v_gene: TRBV9; CDR3aa: CASSVDKDTQYF; CDR3nt: TGTGCCAGCAGCGTAGACAAAGATACGCAGTATTTT
j_gene: TRBJ2-3; abundance: .; d_gene: TRBD1; v_gene: TRBV5-8; CDR3aa: CASSFARGGTGGADTQYF; CDR3nt: TGTGCCAGCAGCTTTGCTAGGGGAGGTACAGGGGGAGCAGATACGCAGTATTTT
j_gene: TRBJ1-1; abundance: few; d_gene: .; v_gene: TRBV9; CDR3aa: CASSLAGGDTEAFF; CDR3nt: TGTGCCAGCAGCCTCGCGGGAGGGGACACTGAAGCTTTCTTT
j_gene: TRBJ1-2; abundance: .; d_gene: .; v_gene: TRBV28; CDR3aa: CASSLGRGGYTF; CDR3nt: TGTGCCAGCAGTTTAGGCAGGGGTGGCTACACCTTC
j_gene: TRBJ2-7; abundance: .; d_gene: .; v_gene: TRBV5-1; CDR3aa: CASSAAGSLSSEQYF; CDR3nt: TGCGCCAGCAGCGCCGCCGGGTCCTTAAGCAGCGAGCAGTACTTC
j_gene: TRBJ1-2; abundance: .; d_gene: .; v_gene: TRBV6-5; CDR3aa: CASTFGSGVNGYTF; CDR3nt: .
j_gene: TRBJ1-5; abundance: .; d_gene: .; v_gene: TRBV5-1; CDR3aa: CASSVTGQGGQPQHF; CDR3nt: TGCGCCAGCAGCGTTACCGGCCAGGGCGGCCAGCCCCAGCATTTT
j_gene: TRBJ2-1; abundance: .; d_gene: .; v_gene: TRBV27; CDR3aa: CASGESRGRVEQFF; CDR3nt: TGTGCCAGCGGTGAATCACGGGGGCGGGTTGAGCAGTTCTTC
j_gene: TRBJ2-7; abundance: .; d_gene: .; v_gene: TRBV28; CDR3aa: CASSFPQGVGYEQYF; CDR3nt: TGTGCCAGCAGTTTCCCACAGGGAGTAGGGTACGAGCAGTACTTC
j_gene: TRBJ2-7; abundance: .; d_gene: .; v_gene: TRBV7-9; CDR3aa: CASSRGDYEQYF; CDR3nt: TGTGCCAGCAGCCGAGGGGACTACGAGCAGTACTTC
j_gene: TRBJ2-4; abundance: .; d_gene: .; v_gene: TRBV19; CDR3aa: CASSIGGAKNIQYF; CDR3nt: TGTGCCAGTAGTATAGGAGGGGCCAAAAACATTCAGTACTTC
j_gene: TRBJ2-3; abundance: .; d_gene: TRBD2; v_gene: TRBV5-1; CDR3aa: CASSTNLGLAGTDTQYF; CDR3nt: TGCGCCAGCAGTACGAATCTAGGACTAGCGGGCACAGATACGCAGTATTTT
j_gene: TRBJ1-2; abundance: .; d_gene: .; v_gene: TRBV13; CDR3aa: CASRGRGYGYTF; CDR3nt: TGTGCCAGCAGGGGAAGGGGCTATGGCTACACCTTC
j_gene: TRBJ2-2; abundance: .; d_gene: TRBD2; v_gene: TRBV12-5; CDR3aa: CASGLRAGDGELFF; CDR3nt: TGTGCTAGTGGTTTAAGAGCGGGAGATGGGGAGCTGTTTTTT
j_gene: TRBJ2-4; abundance: .; d_gene: .; v_gene: TRBV7-9; CDR3aa: CASSPTNNRGVAKNIQYF; CDR3nt: TGTGCCAGCAGCCCCACAAATAACCGGGGCGTAGCCAAAAACATTCAGTACTTC
j_gene: TRBJ2-5; abundance: .; d_gene: .; v_gene: TRBV7-2; CDR3aa: CASSPNGGHPETQYF; CDR3nt: TGTGCCAGCAGCCCCAACGGGGGGCACCCAGAGACCCAGTACTTC
j_gene: TRBJ2-3; abundance: .; d_gene: .; v_gene: TRBV19; CDR3aa: CASNRGRGTGTDTQYF; CDR3nt: TGTGCCAGCAACCGCGGTAGGGGGACGGGCACAGATACGCAGTATTTT
j_gene: TRBJ2-3; abundance: .; d_gene: .; v_gene: TRBV9; CDR3aa: CASSGGGMSGADTQYF; CDR3nt: TGTGCCAGCAGCGGAGGGGGTATGAGTGGAGCAGATACGCAGTATTTT
j_gene: TRBJ1-1; abundance: .; d_gene: .; v_gene: TRBV25-1; CDR3aa: CASSLNTMNTEAFF; CDR3nt: TGTGCCAGCAGTCTCAACACAATGAACACTGAAGCTTTCTTT
j_gene: TRBJ1-2; abundance: .; d_gene: TRBD1; v_gene: TRBV4-2; CDR3aa: CASSQPTGGANYGYTF; CDR3nt: TGTGCCAGCAGCCAACCAACAGGGGGCGCTAACTATGGCTACACCTTC
j_gene: TRBJ2-5; abundance: .; d_gene: .; v_gene: TRBV7-3; CDR3aa: CASSLLGGLETQYF; CDR3nt: TGTGCCAGCAGCTTGTTGGGGGGCTTAGAGACCCAGTACTTC
j_gene: TRBJ2-2; abundance: .; d_gene: .; v_gene: TRBV18; CDR3aa: CASSPLQSTGELFF; CDR3nt: TGTGCCAGCTCACCACTTCAGAGCACCGGGGAGCTGTTTTTT
j_gene: TRBJ2-1; abundance: .; d_gene: TRBD2; v_gene: TRBV4-3; CDR3aa: CASSQLTGTSDGEQFF; CDR3nt: TGCGCCAGCAGCCAACTTACCGGGACTAGCGACGGTGAGCAGTTCTTC
j_gene: TRBJ1-4; abundance: .; d_gene: .; v_gene: TRBV28; CDR3aa: CASSFGGQEKLFF; CDR3nt: TGTGCCAGCAGTTTTGGTGGGCAGGAAAAACTGTTTTTT
j_gene: TRBJ2-5; abundance: .; d_gene: TRBD2; v_gene: TRBV28; CDR3aa: CASSLIWASGSLRETQYF; CDR3nt: TGTGCCAGCAGTTTAATATGGGCTAGCGGGAGTTTAAGAGAGACCCAGTACTTC